Shown below are 30 T cell receptor beta chains from a single sample sequenced in a study of T cell repertoires in cytomegalovirus infection. TCRdb recomputed calls from the reads with MiXCR, one row per CDR3 protein. The sample has tens of thousands of distinct CDR3 sequences; 20% to 25% are singletons. For these receptors, no antigen is known. Material for sequencing was PBMCs, sequenced either directly or after in vitro stimulation (not recorded which). The receptors were sampled from a human donor in good health (CMV status not recorded). Some clones in this sample may be carry-over from other donors' samples.

V and J are TRBV29-1 and TRBJ2-3; D is unclear. The CDR3 length is 11 residues. Between the trimmed V and J ends, which lost 5 bases and 5 bases, there was a span of 8 bases. Germline loops: CDR1 SQVTM, CDR2 ANQGSEA. The CDR3 sequence is CSVLVVDTQYF. The CDR3 DNA follows: TGCAGCGTTTTGGTGGTAGATACGCAGTATTTT.

The V and J genes are TRBV20-1 and TRBJ2-5; 8 bases align to TRBD1. J was trimmed by 5 bases and V by 5 bases; bases with no gene match: 7. This CDR3 has 13 amino acids. Germline-derived CDR1 and CDR2 are DFQATT and SNEGSKA (reference sequence). The CDR3 DNA is TGCAGTGCTCGGGCAGGGGGCTTTGAGACCCAGTACTTC. Its protein is CSARAGGFETQYF.

This clonotype was counted at least ten times. The chain has TRBV7-8 and TRBJ2-3; TRBD1 might be the D (5 bases). Germline assignment: CDR1 SGHVS and CDR2 FQNEAQ. The CDR3 contains 16 residues. Trimming shortened V by 2 bases and J by 2 bases, and 14 bases separated the two germline ends. The CDR3 spells CASSLRQLGSTDTQYF. The CDR3 DNA reads TGTGCCAGCAGCTTACGACAGCTGGGGTCCACAGATACGCAGTATTTT.

On this clonotype itself: A much larger clone lies a single base off, so this may be a read error. The J gene is TRBJ1-5, the V gene TRBV7-8; D remains unclear. This CDR3 is 17 amino acids long. Germline V CDR1 and CDR2: SGHVS, FQNEAQ. V was pared by 5 bases and J by 2 bases, with 19 bases between. The CDR3 DNA follows: TGTGCCAGCAGCCTAAGTTGGCACCAGGTGGGCAATCAGCCCCAGCATTTT. Amino acid sequence: CASSLSWHQVGNQPQHF.

The gene calls are TRBV10-2 and TRBJ2-7; 8 bases are a match to TRBD2. Germline lookup yields CDR1 WSHSY and CDR2 SAAADI. The CDR3 length is 15 residues. J lost 4 bases, V lost 1 base, and 6 bases had no gene match. The CDR3 DNA is TGCGCCAGCAGTGAGTTCGTAGCGGGATCTTACGAGCAGTACTTC. Its translation: CASSEFVAGSYEQYF.

The chain is built from TRBV6-6 and TRBJ2-7, with D uncertain. From germline, CDR1 is MNHNY and CDR2 SVGAGI (reference sequence). V was shortened by 0 bases and J by 8 bases, with 11 bases between the two germline ends. The CDR3 loop spans 13 amino acids. The CDR3: CASSYSKSTQQYF. The CDR3 DNA is TGTGCCAGCAGTTACTCGAAGTCTACTCAGCAGTACTTC.

This clonotype was counted only a few times. The chain has TRBV5-5 and TRBJ2-2, with D possibly being TRBD1 or TRBD2 (5 bases each). Germline V gene data show CDR1 as SGHKS and CDR2 as YYEKEE (reference sequence). Trimming removed 0 bases at V and 1 base at J, with 13 bases between. This CDR3 spans 17 amino acids. The CDR3 loop reads CASSLESGTLNTGELFF. The CDR3 region has the DNA TGTGCCAGCAGCTTGGAGAGTGGGACGTTGAACACCGGGGAGCTGTTTTTT.

Concerning this clonotype itself: With a much larger clone just one base away, this may be a read error. This chain uses TRBV10-3 with TRBJ2-3; 8 bases line up with TRBD1. Germline-derived CDR1 and CDR2 are ENHRY and SYGVKD. The CDR3 runs to 15 residues. The CDR3: CAISDRDRSTDTQDF. DNA of the CDR3: TGTGCCATCAGTGATCGGGACAGGTCCACAGATACGCAGGATTTT.

The chain is built from TRBV7-2 and TRBJ1-2; the D gene is possibly TRBD1 (5 bases). The length of the CDR3 is 15 residues. V lost 1 base to trimming and J lost 10 bases, with 19 bases between them. CDR1 is SGHTA, CDR2 FQGNSA, per germline. CDR3 loop: CASSLGEGRRSNYTF. The CDR3 DNA is TGTGCCAGCAGCTTAGGGGAGGGGCGCCGGTCTAACTACACCTTC.

This rearrangement joins TRBV6-4 to TRBJ2-1; 11 positions match TRBD1. This CDR3 is built from 14 residues. After removal of 2 bases from V and 6 bases from J, the junction contained 0 bases not matched to a gene. The germline V gene encodes CDR1 MRHNA and CDR2 SNTAGT. The chain's CDR3 is CASSDGTGGNEQFF. CDR3 in DNA: TGTGCCAGCAGTGACGGGACAGGGGGCAATGAGCAGTTCTTC.

V is TRBV4-1 and J is TRBJ2-1; D may correspond to TRBD1 or TRBD2 (5 bases each). The CDR3 spans 14 residues. Trimming removed 1 base at V and 12 bases at J, with 16 bases between. The germline CDR1 and CDR2 sequences are MGHRA and YSYEKL. CDR3: CASSQAGTSVGQFF. DNA of the CDR3: TGCGCCAGCAGCCAAGCCGGGACCTCAGTTGGGCAGTTCTTC.

The rearrangement links TRBV12-3 or TRBV12-4 to TRBJ1-1, with D unresolved. CDR3 length: 11 amino acids. V was trimmed by 6 bases and J by 3 bases, leaving 5 bases between them. CDR3 DNA sequence: TGTGCCAGCAGACAATACACTGAAGCTTTCTTT. Amino acids: CASRQYTEAFF.

This clonotype occurred many times. This chain links TRBV7-2 with TRBJ2-3; 8 positions agree with TRBD1. Trimming cost V 1 base and J 3 bases; bases outside gene matches: 3. This CDR3 is 15 amino acids long. Germline assignment: CDR1 SGHTA and CDR2 FQGNSA. The CDR3 here is CASSLGGTGTDTQYF. The CDR3 DNA reads TGTGCCAGCAGCTTAGGAGGGACAGGTACAGATACGCAGTATTTT. The full variable domain, in which reference TRBV7-2 and TRBJ2-3 provide the parts outside the CDR3, is GAGVSQSPSNKVTEKGKDVELRCDPISGHTALYWYRQSLGQGLEFLIYFQGNSAPDKSGLPSDRFSAERTGGSVSTLTIQRTQQEDSAVYLCASSLGGTGTDTQYFGPGTRLTVL.

This chain connects TRBV20-1 to TRBJ1-2; TRBD1 matches at 9 bases. Germline-derived CDR1 and CDR2 are DFQATT and SNEGSKA (reference sequence). V shed 8 bases and J 5 bases; nucleotides not matched to a gene: 9. CDR3 length: 13 amino acids. The CDR3 loop is CSPRQGVEYGYTF. The CDR3 nucleotides are TGCAGTCCAAGACAGGGGGTAGAGTATGGCTACACCTTC.

In its sample, this clonotype was seen many times. The chain has TRBV7-9 and TRBJ1-1; D gene unclear. There are 14 residues in the CDR3. V was pared by 1 base and J by 1 base, with 7 bases between. CDR1 is SEHNR and CDR2 is FQNEAQ in the germline V gene (reference sequence). CDR3 sequence (DNA): TGTGCCAGCAGCTTAGTTGCAGGGAACACTGAAGCTTTCTTT. As protein: CASSLVAGNTEAFF.

The chain links TRBV6-5 to TRBJ2-6; no clear D gene. The CDR3 has 14 amino acids. Trimming stripped 6 bases from V and 4 bases from J, with 10 bases between. Germline assignment: CDR1 MNHEY and CDR2 SVGAGI. In DNA form, the CDR3 reads TGTGCCAGCAGCCAAGGGCCCGGGGCCAACGTCCTGACTTTC. Translated, it gives CASSQGPGANVLTF.

V gene TRBV6-5 combines with J gene TRBJ2-7; 8 bases are shared with TRBD1. J lost 3 bases, V lost 0 bases, and 7 bases had no gene match. Germline V CDR1 and CDR2: MNHEY, SVGAGI. The CDR3 runs 16 residues. This CDR3 is CASSYSKTGGFYEQYF. The DNA of the CDR3 is TGTGCCAGCAGTTACTCCAAAACAGGGGGATTCTACGAGCAGTACTTC.

This clonotype was picked up a small number of times. The CDR3 coding sequence is TGTGCCAGCATTAGGTGGGATCAAGAGACCCAGTACTTC. It is translated as CASIRWDQETQYF. The gene calls are TRBV6-1 and TRBJ2-5; D gene ambiguous. Germline CDR1 MNHNS, CDR2 SASEGT. This CDR3 region has 13 residues. V lost 7 bases, J lost 2 bases, and 11 bases lay in between.

The chain carries TRBV29-1 and TRBJ1-2; the match to TRBD1 covers 7 bases. V dropped 0 bases and J dropped 7; count of bases not matched to a gene: 5. CDR1 SQVTM and CDR2 ANQGSEA come from the germline V gene. This CDR3 has 13 amino acids. In nucleotides, the CDR3 is TGCAGCGTTGAAGATAGAGGGGGCCGTGGCTACACCTTC. Encoded protein: CSVEDRGGRGYTF.

This clonotype was recorded many times. The chain combines TRBV7-2 with TRBJ2-1; either TRBD1 or TRBD2 may supply D (5 bases each). V was pared by 5 bases and J by 4 bases, with 9 bases between. Per germline, CDR1 SGHTA and CDR2 FQGNSA. This CDR3 spans 13 amino acids. The CDR3 region has the DNA TGTGCCAGCAGCCAGGGAGTTTACAATGAGCAGTTCTTC. Translation gives CASSQGVYNEQFF.

This chain connects TRBV15 to TRBJ1-5, with 8 bases that match TRBD1. Trimming removed 3 bases from V and 4 bases from J; junction bases left unmatched: 5. CDR1 is LNHNV, CDR2 YYDKDF, per germline (reference sequence). This CDR3 region has 15 residues. The CDR3 loop is CATSSGQGLNQPQHF. DNA of the CDR3: TGTGCCACCAGCAGCGGACAGGGACTTAATCAGCCCCAGCATTTT.

The J gene is TRBJ2-1, the V gene TRBV2; maybe TRBD2 (6 bases). The CDR3 extends over 15 amino acids. Looked up from germline, CDR1 is SNHLY and CDR2 is FYNNEI. V shed 6 bases and J shed 2 bases, with 14 bases lying between them. The CDR3 is CASRKDYSTYNEQFF. The CDR3 bases are TGTGCCAGCAGAAAGGACTATTCGACCTACAATGAGCAGTTCTTC.

The chain has TRBV24-1 and TRBJ2-1, with TRBD2 matching 14 bases. This CDR3 comprises 19 residues. From germline, CDR1 is KGHDR and CDR2 SFDVKD. After removal of 8 bases from V and 2 bases from J, the junction contained 13 bases not matched to a gene. The CDR3 nucleotides read TGTGCCACCAAGATTACCGGGACTAGCGGGAGAGGGGCCTACAATGAGCAGTTCTTC. Its translation: CATKITGTSGRGAYNEQFF.

The rearrangement joins TRBV7-2 to TRBJ2-1, with 9 bases matching TRBD1. CDR3 size: 13 residues. CDR1 SGHTA and CDR2 FQGNSA come from the germline V gene. Trimming at V came to 5 bases and at J to 12 bases, leaving 8 bases not matched to a gene. The CDR3 loop reads CASSLGQGSGQFF. CDR3 DNA: TGTGCCAGCAGCCTCGGACAGGGGAGTGGGCAGTTCTTC.

This clonotype was detected many times. The chain recombines TRBV4-1 with TRBJ1-6; the D gene is possibly TRBD1 (5 bases). CDR1 and CDR2 from the germline V gene are MGHRA and YSYEKL. This CDR3 is built from 17 residues. Deletions cut 3 bases from V and 7 bases from J, with 19 bases between. The CDR3 DNA sequence: TGCGCCAGCAGCCAGGCCTCCTCCCAGGGTGAGAATTCACCCCTCCACTTT. Its protein product is CASSQASSQGENSPLHF.

V usage is TRBV14 and J usage is TRBJ2-7; maybe TRBD1 (5 bases). The CDR3 covers 18 residues. Between the trimmed V and J ends, which lost 0 bases and 0 bases, there was a span of 18 bases. Germline V CDR1 and CDR2: SGHDN, FVKESK. CDR3 protein: CASSQDYSGFRSSYEQYF. The CDR3 DNA reads as TGTGCCAGCAGCCAAGATTATTCAGGGTTTCGAAGCTCCTACGAGCAGTACTTC.

The gene calls are TRBV29-1 and TRBJ1-2; no clear D gene. The ends were cut back, 8 bases at V and 6 bases at J, with 10 bases in the middle. The CDR3 runs 10 residues. CDR1 and CDR2 from the germline V gene are SQVTM and ANQGSEA. CDR3 protein: CSIRENGYTF. In DNA form, the CDR3 reads TGCAGCATCCGGGAAAATGGCTACACCTTC.

This chain links TRBV4-1 with TRBJ2-1; 8 bases agree with TRBD2. The CDR3 consists of 15 residues. Trimming removed 5 bases from V and 2 bases from J; junction bases left unmatched: 5. Germline CDR1 reads MGHRA; CDR2 reads YSYEKL. The CDR3, as DNA: TGCGCCAGCAGCGCCCGACTAGCGCCCTACAATGAGCAGTTCTTC. Protein: CASSARLAPYNEQFF.

A few counts support this clonotype. The rearrangement links TRBV20-1 to TRBJ2-3; D gene unclear. This CDR3 spans 11 amino acids. Germline-derived CDR1 and CDR2 are DFQATT and SNEGSKA (reference sequence). The germline V and J ends were trimmed by 2 bases and 2 bases, with 2 bases remaining between them. For the CDR3, the DNA is TGCAGTGCTAGAAACACAGATACGCAGTATTTT. It encodes CSARNTDTQYF.

The chain links TRBV7-8 to TRBJ2-3, with 8 bases fitting TRBD2. Germline trimming cut 2 bases from V and 4 bases from J; bases unmatched to any gene: 14. Germline lookup yields CDR1 SGHVS and CDR2 FQNEAQ. CDR3 length equals 18 residues. This CDR3 is CASSLTPRGSGNPDTQYF. As DNA, the CDR3 is TGTGCCAGCAGCTTAACCCCCAGGGGTAGCGGGAACCCAGATACGCAGTATTTT.